The next 9 T cell receptor beta chains were all read from a single sample in a study of shared clonotypes between healthy human individuals (dated by TCRdb to the early 2020s). Libraries were made using the immunoSEQ multiplex PCR assay. Imported from immuneACCESS, the table was reduced by TCRdb to in-frame sequences with V and J called. These copies leave out some clones; in studies compared against another copy, an unresolved V gene accounts for under half, and the cause of the remainder is not known. Counted in this sample were roughly 1,500,000 clones; approximately 98.5% of them appeared once. 0.36% of the sample rests with the top ten. The specimen was naive CD4+ T cells sorted from blood. The intended sense of this specimen's cell subset or site label: CD45RA+ positively selected. The receptors were gathered from a man under 40 in good health.

The gene calls are TRBV5-1 and TRBJ2-5; 14 bases map to TRBD2. Germline V gives CDR1 SGHRS, CDR2 YFSETQ. V shed 4 bases and J 4 bases; nucleotides not matched to a gene: 6. CDR3 size: 16 residues. The CDR3 sequence: CASSLGTSGSGETQYF. Here the CDR3 DNA reads TGCGCCAGCAGCCTGGGGACTAGCGGGAGTGGAGAGACCCAGTACTTC.

The V call is TRBV7-2, the J call TRBJ2-1; the D gene is possibly TRBD2 (5 bases). V was clipped by 5 bases and J by 9 bases, with 14 bases between them. The germline V gene encodes CDR1 SGHTA and CDR2 FQGNSA. CDR3 length: 13 amino acids. The CDR3 DNA reads TGTGCCAGCAGCCCCGGGATTCGTCGTGAGCAGTTCTTC. This gives the protein CASSPGIRREQFF.

V is TRBV4-3 and J is TRBJ1-2; TRBD1 might be the D (6 bases). Trimming left V 2 bases short and J 3 bases short, with 19 bases between. This CDR3 has 17 amino acids. Per the germline V gene, CDR1 is LGHNA and CDR2 is YSLEER. The CDR3, as DNA: TGCGCCAGCAGCCAAAGCGAAGGGGGAGGGTTTGACTATGGCTACACCTTC. Protein sequence: CASSQSEGGGFDYGYTF.

The J gene is TRBJ2-1, the V gene TRBV18; 13 positions agree with TRBD2. This CDR3 spans 16 amino acids. Germline V gene sequence: CDR1 KGHSH, CDR2 LQKENI. V lost 0 bases to trimming and J lost 5 bases; unmatched junction nucleotides: 1. The CDR3, as DNA: TGTGCCAGCTCACCACCGGGACTAGCGGGGAACAATGAGCAGTTCTTC. Protein product: CASSPPGLAGNNEQFF.

The chain is built from TRBV28 and TRBJ2-7, with a tentative D call TRBD2 (6 bases). Per the germline V gene, CDR1 is MDHEN and CDR2 is SYDVKM. Trimming shortened V by 5 bases and J by 7 bases, and 21 bases separated the two germline ends. The CDR3 runs 15 residues. The chain's CDR3 is CASSEFGGTLREQYF. In DNA form, the CDR3 reads TGTGCCAGCAGTGAATTTGGGGGGACTCTACGGGAGCAGTACTTC.

The J gene is TRBJ1-5, the V gene TRBV19; D remains unclear. The CDR3 length is 14 residues. Germline values: CDR1 LNHDA, CDR2 SQIVND (reference sequence). Trimming removed 11 bases from V and 1 base from J, with 15 bases in between. The CDR3 sequence is CAAARGISNQPQHF. The CDR3 coding sequence is TGTGCCGCGGCGCGCGGGATAAGCAATCAGCCCCAGCATTTT. Using reference TRBV19 and TRBJ1-5 for the parts outside the CDR3, the full variable domain is DGGITQSPKYLFRKEGQNVTLSCEQNLNHDAMYWYRQDPGQGLRLIYYSQIVNDFQKGDIAEGYSVSREKKESFPLTVTSAQKNPTAFYLCAAARGISNQPQHFGDGTRLSIL.

This clone has a single count. Other DNA sequences in this specimen translate into the identical CDR3. Here the CDR3 DNA reads TGTGCCAGCAGCGGACGGGATTCCTACGAGCAGTACTTC. Residues: CASSGRDSYEQYF. This sequence joins TRBV5-4 and TRBJ2-7, with D perhaps TRBD2 (5 bases). The CDR3 extends over 13 amino acids. Germline assignment: CDR1 SGHNT and CDR2 YYREEE (reference sequence). Trimming stripped 4 bases from V and 1 base from J, with 9 bases between.

The CDR3 sequence: CASALSGEKAGELFF. The CDR3 DNA sequence: TGTGCCAGCGCCCTCTCAGGGGAAAAGGCCGGGGAGCTGTTTTTT. This rearrangement joins TRBV2 to TRBJ2-2, with D tentatively TRBD1 (6 bases). V gave up 8 bases and J gave up 6 bases, with 19 bases separating them. Per the germline V gene, CDR1 is SNHLY and CDR2 is FYNNEI. The CDR3 contains 15 residues.

The chain joins TRBV9 to TRBJ2-1; weak D call: TRBD1 (5 bases). Looked up from germline, CDR1 is SGDLS and CDR2 is YYNGEE. This CDR3 comprises 13 residues. Trimming pared 5 bases from V and 8 bases from J, leaving 14 bases between. The CDR3 nucleotides read TGTGCCAGCAGTCCCCAAAGGGGTGATGAGCAGTTCTTC. This gives the protein CASSPQRGDEQFF.